This TCR beta chain was identified in a study of vaccination and CD4 T cells after COVID-19. Study-level background: The convalescents comprised six males and four females, two of them Hispanic. Convalescent patients gave post-COVID blood a median approximately 94 days post-diagnosis, range 35 to 161.

On this clonotype: Antigen: not known.

As for treatment: roughly 10-day PBMC culture with coronavirus spike peptide pools or control peptides (ViraFEST assay). The ViraFEST method relied on peptide pools to expand antigen-specific T cells, followed by TCR sequencing. The assay that was used to sequence DNA from cultured CD4+ T cells was the Oncomine TCR Beta short-read assay. TCRdb re-called the PCR reads through MiXCR, storing one row per CDR3 protein. The table has more than 10,000 distinct CDR3 sequences, nearly 60% seen once. Per germline, CDR1 DFQATT and CDR2 SNEGSKA (reference sequence). The CDR3 loop spans 15 amino acids. The V segment lost 3 bases and the J segment 5 bases; nucleotides outside the gene matches: 9.

This chain uses TRBV20-1 with TRBJ2-3, with 9 bases matching TRBD1. Sequencing was performed on cultured CD4+ T cells from blood, taken after SARS-CoV-2 vaccination. This receptor was identified in a human donor with COVID-19. The CDR3 loop reads CSASGQGIGLDTQYF. The CDR3 DNA is TGCAGTGCTAGCGGACAGGGGATAGGTTTAGATACGCAGTATTTT.